This T cell receptor beta chain was identified in a study of cytomegalovirus exposure and HLA in healthy donors. Overall study context: Among the 398 genotyped donors, around 81% were placed in the Caucasian-associated ancestry cluster. Points from the study as a whole: Relative to the 666-donor mean, N-insertions were reportedly fewer in an Asian-associated ancestry cluster in a later analysis. As a later analysis showed, a missense DCLRE1C variant was linked to trimming of TCR beta V- and J-genes.

A multiplex PCR was run with 60 Vbeta primers and 13 Jbeta primers. The protocol was immunoSEQ multiplex PCR, while the TCRdb copy is restricted to in-frame clones and leaves out a portion. Counted here are roughly 130,000 clones, approximately 85% occurring once; the ten biggest clones make up about 1.5%. Note on this clone: Antigen unknown.

CDR1 SNHLY and CDR2 FYNNEI come from the germline V gene. CDR3 length equals 12 residues. The V gene lost 6 bases and the J gene lost 11 bases, with 14 bases spanning the gap. Sequenced sample: PBMCs. The chain is built from TRBV2 and TRBJ2-1; possibly TRBD2 for D (6 bases). The clonotype was recovered from a boy aged 5 to 17 in good health and CMV-seronegative. Written as DNA, the CDR3 is TGTGCCAGCAGAGGAGGGTCAAACAAGCAGTTCTTC. This encodes CASRGGSNKQFF. The entire variable domain, with the rest obtained from reference TRBV2 and TRBJ2-1, is as follows: EPEVTQTPSHQVTQMGQEVILRCVPISNHLYFYWYRQILGQKVEFLVSFYNNEISEKSEIFDDQFSVERPDGSNFTLKIRSTKLEDSAMYFCASRGGSNKQFFGPGTRLTVL.